This T cell receptor beta chain was identified during a study of T cell responses to AZD1222 COVID-19 vaccine. The study, taken as a whole, reports: White British people made up most donors, females outnumbered males, and clonal diversity was possibly underestimated.

As to this clone: The antigen remains unidentified.

Clones were read by immunoSEQ multiplex PCR, and TCRdb kept only the in-frame ones, dropping some. This sample has about 150,000 clones, with approximately 90% found just once. The sequence was obtained from an adult who received the AZD1222 COVID-19 vaccine. The sequencing here drew on peripheral blood, taken 28 days after the second AZD1222 dose.

CDR3 DNA: TGCGCCAGCAGCCAAGATAAAGGGGGCGCGGGTGGCTACACCTTC. Residues: CASSQDKGGAGGYTF. The chain is built from TRBV4-1 and TRBJ1-2; 7 bases align to TRBD1. J lost 7 bases, V lost 0 bases, and 8 bases had no gene match. Germline V gene data show CDR1 as MGHRA and CDR2 as YSYEKL. CDR3 length: 15 residues.